The clone carrying this TCR beta chain showed up just once. Trimming took off 3 bases at V and 5 bases at J, with 7 bases between the two ends. The germline V gene has CDR1 MNHNS and CDR2 SASEGT. This CDR3 comprises 12 residues. The data were taken from a study of blood T cell repertoires in COVID-19. Study information: T cells, B-cell-depleted T cells, or PBMCs provided the cDNA or gDNA that served as material.

Authors' methods: Estimation of nucleated cell counts relied on the amplification of reference gene primers. TCRdb's copy holds only in-frame clones and misses some; the assay was immunoSEQ multiplex PCR. The D gene and trimming were derived from the DNA, and the V and J assignments and clone size from that table. The table records hundreds of thousands of clones, approximately 90% of them present only once. The TCR comes from a woman younger than 35 who had recovered from COVID-19. Sequenced sample: PBMCs or T cells enriched from blood (not recorded which). The chain recombines TRBV6-1 with TRBJ1-1; the D is unclear. Written as DNA, the CDR3 is TGTGCCAGCAGTGAGTCACTTACTGAAGCTTTCTTT. It yields the protein CASSESLTEAFF.